This is a list of T cell receptor beta chains from one sample in a study of blood T cells in healthy people across ages. TCRdb passed the 5' RACE reads through MiXCR, listing each CDR3 protein once. In the table there are some 1.1 million distinct CDR3 sequences, under 40% of which are singletons. Sequences were obtained from blood. Source of these receptors: a man younger than 35 in good health. Each CDR3 is given with its conserved first and last residue. A D gene is named only where the DNA matches it firmly. Rows give clone size only sometimes, using once, few, many, or a class for an expanded clone.

TRBV6-5	TRBJ1-2	-	-	CASSYSDTTYGYTF	TGTGCCAGCAGTTATTCAGACACAACCTATGGCTACACCTTC
TRBV27	TRBJ1-2	-	many	CASSLEHRSTTGYTF	TGTGCCAGCAGTTTAGAACATCGGTCGACGACGGGCTACACCTTC
TRBV29-1	TRBJ1-1	-	few	CSGELARRAFF	TGCAGCGGTGAACTGGCCAGAAGAGCTTTCTTT
TRBV7-2	TRBJ1-4	-	-	CASSLGYENEKLFF	TGTGCCAGCAGCTTAGGGTATGAGAATGAAAAACTGTTTTTT
TRBV7-8	TRBJ1-4	TRBD1	few	CASSLGRPGQLNEKLFF	TGTGCCAGCAGCTTAGGGCGCCCGGGACAGCTGAATGAAAAACTGTTTTTT
TRBV24-1	TRBJ2-1	TRBD1	few	CATSDMGQGAGNEQFF	TGTGCCACCAGTGACATGGGACAGGGGGCCGGGAATGAGCAGTTCTTC
TRBV5-6	TRBJ2-1	-	-	CASSPLIGGQSYNEQFF	TGTGCCAGCAGCCCTCTAATTGGAGGACAGTCCTACAATGAGCAGTTCTTC
TRBV4-1	TRBJ1-2	-	-	CAGSQVAQGNNYGYTF	TGCGCCGGCAGCCAAGTTGCCCAGGGGAACAACTATGGCTACACCTTC
TRBV20-1	TRBJ2-1	TRBD2	many	CSAAKGLAYYNEQFF	TGCAGTGCTGCGAAGGGACTAGCCTACTACAATGAGCAGTTCTTC
TRBV6-1	TRBJ2-7	-	-	CASSEDPGSKGLNEQYF	TGTGCCAGCAGTGAAGACCCGGGGTCGAAGGGTTTGAACGAGCAGTACTTC
TRBV9	TRBJ2-3	-	-	CASSVAGGPGTQYF	TGTGCCAGCAGCGTAGCTGGGGGGCCAGGTACGCAGTATTTT
TRBV9	TRBJ2-3	-	few	CASSFGGNEDTQYF	TGTGCCAGCAGCTTCGGGGGAAATGAGGATACGCAGTATTTT
TRBV9	TRBJ1-2	-	many	CASSATYHGGVSGYTF	TGTGCCAGCAGCGCGACATACCATGGGGGGGTTTCGGGCTACACCTTC
TRBV4-1	TRBJ1-5	TRBD1	few	CASSQDPGTGFLPQHF	TGCGCCAGCAGCCAAGACCCCGGGACAGGGTTTCTGCCCCAGCATTTT
TRBV6-2/TRBV6-3	TRBJ2-3	-	-	CASSPNHHSTDTQYF	TGTGCCAGCAGCCCAAACCACCACTCTACAGATACGCAGTATTTT
TRBV30	TRBJ2-1	-	-	CAWQNAAGSYNEQFF	TGTGCCTGGCAAAACGCAGCGGGCTCCTACAATGAGCAGTTCTTC
TRBV7-2	TRBJ2-5	-	few	CASSFRSWGVFETQYF	TGTGCCAGCAGCTTTCGTAGCTGGGGGGTGTTTGAGACCCAGTACTTC
TRBV4-1	TRBJ1-6	-	-	CASGQDSYSSYNSPLHF	TGCGCCAGCGGCCAAGATAGTTACAGCTCCTATAATTCACCCCTCCACTTT
TRBV7-2	TRBJ2-7	TRBD2	-	CASSTGLADYNEQYF	TGTGCCAGCAGCACGGGACTAGCGGATTACAATGAGCAGTACTTC
TRBV10-3	TRBJ2-7	TRBD1	-	CAIRGTVDNEQYF	TGTGCCATCAGGGGGACAGTTGACAATGAGCAGTACTTC
TRBV20-1	TRBJ2-5	TRBD1	few	CSAVSQTGMETQYF	TGCAGTGCCGTGTCGCAGACAGGGATGGAGACCCAGTACTTC
TRBV18	TRBJ1-2	-	-	CASSPPEGGYTF	TGTGCCAGCTCACCACCGGAGGGCGGCTACACCTTC
TRBV2	TRBJ1-2	-	-	CASSEKPESVYYGYTF	TGTGCCAGCAGTGAAAAACCGGAATCTGTGTACTATGGCTACACCTTC
TRBV12-3/TRBV12-4	TRBJ1-2	-	-	CASSWGSSYTF	TGTGCCAGCAGTTGGGGGTCGAGCTACACCTTC
TRBV14	TRBJ2-5	-	few	CASSQVGFGTQYF	TGTGCCAGCAGCCAAGTAGGGTTTGGGACCCAGTACTTC
TRBV2	TRBJ2-7	-	-	CASRGTHPSTSYNEQYF	TGTGCCAGCAGGGGGACGCATCCAAGTACCTCCTACAATGAGCAGTACTTC
TRBV4-1	TRBJ1-1	-	-	CASSQIPRNTEAFF	TGCGCCAGCAGCCAGATTCCTAGGAACACTGAAGCTTTCTTT
TRBV7-9	TRBJ1-1	-	-	CASSLPPGTRNTEAFF	TGTGCCAGCAGCTTACCACCGGGCACCAGGAACACTGAAGCTTTCTTT
TRBV25-1	TRBJ2-3	-	-	CASSEVQVTDTQYF	TGTGCCAGCAGTGAAGTACAGGTCACAGATACGCAGTATTTT
TRBV6-5	TRBJ2-5	TRBD2	-	CASSYTTGTSAKETQYF	TGCGCCAGCAGTTACACGACCGGGACTAGCGCGAAAGAGACCCAGTACTTC
TRBV10-3	TRBJ2-3	-	many	CAISEVGTDTQYF	TGTGCCATCAGTGAGGTGGGCACAGATACGCAGTATTTT
TRBV4-3	TRBJ2-3	-	-	CASSQDHSRGLADTQYF	TGCGCCAGCAGCCAAGATCATAGCAGGGGACTGGCAGATACGCAGTATTTT
TRBV4-3	TRBJ2-5	-	-	CASSQEAGKETQYF	TGCGCCAGCAGCCAAGAGGCGGGGAAAGAGACCCAGTACTTC
TRBV20-1	TRBJ1-4	TRBD1	-	CSARDPRQGPNEKLFF	TGCAGTGCTAGAGATCCCCGACAGGGACCTAATGAAAAACTGTTTTTT
TRBV6-1	TRBJ2-7	TRBD1	few	CASSVSGQLASYEQYF	TGTGCCAGCAGTGTCTCGGGACAGCTGGCTTCCTACGAGCAGTACTTC
TRBV7-8	TRBJ2-3	TRBD2	-	CASSFGASGTDTQYF	TGTGCCAGCAGCTTCGGGGCTAGCGGAACAGATACGCAGTATTTT
TRBV11-2	TRBJ2-7	TRBD1	-	CASSISTGGMFYEQYF	TGTGCCAGCAGCATCTCGACAGGGGGAATGTTTTACGAGCAGTACTTC
TRBV27	TRBJ2-1	-	few	CASSVVGPGNEQFF	TGTGCCAGCAGTGTAGTCGGGCCCGGCAATGAGCAGTTCTTC
TRBV27	TRBJ2-2	TRBD2	-	CAGYRMGLAGGRRTGELFF	TGTGCCGGCTACCGGATGGGACTAGCGGGGGGGCGGAGAACCGGGGAGCTGTTTTTT
TRBV6-2/TRBV6-3	TRBJ1-5	TRBD1	few	CASGDRAYQPQHF	TGTGCCAGCGGGGACAGGGCTTATCAGCCCCAGCATTTT
TRBV12-3/TRBV12-4	TRBJ2-3	TRBD2	many	CASSFPAGVTDTQYF	TGTGCCAGCAGCTTTCCAGCGGGGGTCACAGATACGCAGTATTTT
TRBV3-1	TRBJ1-2	-	-	CASSQGTAHYGYTF	TGTGCCAGCAGCCAAGGGACAGCCCACTATGGCTACACCTTC
TRBV12-3/TRBV12-4	TRBJ2-7	-	few	CASSLRAGGNEQYF	TGTGCCAGCAGTTTAAGGGCCGGGGGAAACGAGCAGTACTTC
TRBV4-2	TRBJ1-1	-	few	CASSPLRDYEAFF	TGTGCCAGCAGCCCGTTGCGGGACTATGAAGCTTTCTTT
TRBV29-1	TRBJ1-2	-	few	CSVKNANYGYTF	TGCAGCGTAAAAAACGCTAACTATGGCTACACCTTC
TRBV20-1	TRBJ2-5	-	-	CSAGGAATIQETQYF	TGCAGTGCTGGGGGGGCAGCCACTATCCAAGAGACCCAGTACTTC
TRBV6-6	TRBJ2-1	TRBD1	-	CASSYILGQGGYNEQFF	TGTGCCAGCAGTTACATCCTGGGACAGGGAGGGTACAATGAGCAGTTCTTC
TRBV9	TRBJ2-1	-	-	CASSLGLRIGSYNEQFF	TGTGCCAGCAGCCTGGGCCTTAGGATTGGCTCCTACAATGAGCAGTTCTTC